This T cell receptor (beta chain) was observed in a study of T cell responses to AZD1222 COVID-19 vaccine. V dropped 2 bases and J dropped 3 bases, with 14 bases sitting between them. The CDR3 runs to 15 residues. Generated by immunoSEQ multiplex PCR, the TCRdb table keeps only in-frame clones and is missing some. The top ten clones hold around 20% of a sample with roughly 120,000 clones, roughly 88% of them seen once. This clone appeared once. This chain connects TRBV23-1 to TRBJ2-7; D possibly corresponds to TRBD1 (6 bases). TRBV23-1 is assigned to the ORF class and has an uncertain function. This specimen consisted of peripheral blood, obtained on day 0 of MenACWY control vaccination. The sequence came from an adult in good health. CDR3 amino acids: CASSQRQEPLYEQYF. The CDR3, as DNA: TGCGCCAGCAGTCAACGACAGGAGCCCCTCTACGAGCAGTACTTC.